This TCR beta chain came from a study of cytomegalovirus exposure and HLA in healthy donors. On the study more broadly: It was reported in a later analysis that the same platform had been used for the 120 validation repertoires as for the 666 first-cohort repertoires. Study results and limitations: It was confirmed in vitro that a few of the CMV-associated chains were specific for CMV antigens. According to the study, 160 or so TCR beta chains were cytomegalovirus-associated.

Generated by immunoSEQ multiplex PCR, the TCRdb table keeps only in-frame clones and is missing some. The top ten clones hold approximately 5% of a sample with 50,000 to 80,000 clones, 90% to 95% of them seen once. Germline V lookup: CDR1 MDHEN, CDR2 SYDVKM. CDR3 length equals 14 residues. V was trimmed by 3 bases and J by 4 bases, leaving 9 bases between them. As to this clone: Antigen specificity is unknown.

The chain recombines TRBV28 with TRBJ2-2, with a weak D call TRBD1 (5 bases). What was sequenced was PBMCs. The clonotype comes from a young woman in good health and CMV-seropositive. CDR3 DNA sequence: TGTGCCAGCAGTTTGACAGATCTCACCGGGGAGCTGTTTTTT. Encoded protein: CASSLTDLTGELFF.